This T cell receptor (beta chain) was captured in a study of shared clonotypes between healthy human individuals. The CDR3 totals 14 residues. Germline loops: CDR1 MNHEY, CDR2 SMNVEV (reference sequence). Trimming took 6 bases from V and 4 from J; bases not matched to a gene: 6. Terminally differentiated effector memory CD45RA+ cells were excluded by CCR7 positive selection of CD45RO-negative cells. Profiled with immunoSEQ multiplex PCR; TCRdb holds only in-frame clones, not every one. The sample yields some 2 million clones, approximately 94% seen once. This clonotype was obtained from a man between 18 and 35 years old in good health. The V gene is TRBV27, the J gene TRBJ1-5, with 7 bases lining up with TRBD1. What was sequenced was naive CD8+ T cells sorted from blood. CDR3 DNA sequence: TGTGCCAGCAGCCTTGGGACAGATAATCAGCCCCAGCATTTT. Amino acids: CASSLGTDNQPQHF.